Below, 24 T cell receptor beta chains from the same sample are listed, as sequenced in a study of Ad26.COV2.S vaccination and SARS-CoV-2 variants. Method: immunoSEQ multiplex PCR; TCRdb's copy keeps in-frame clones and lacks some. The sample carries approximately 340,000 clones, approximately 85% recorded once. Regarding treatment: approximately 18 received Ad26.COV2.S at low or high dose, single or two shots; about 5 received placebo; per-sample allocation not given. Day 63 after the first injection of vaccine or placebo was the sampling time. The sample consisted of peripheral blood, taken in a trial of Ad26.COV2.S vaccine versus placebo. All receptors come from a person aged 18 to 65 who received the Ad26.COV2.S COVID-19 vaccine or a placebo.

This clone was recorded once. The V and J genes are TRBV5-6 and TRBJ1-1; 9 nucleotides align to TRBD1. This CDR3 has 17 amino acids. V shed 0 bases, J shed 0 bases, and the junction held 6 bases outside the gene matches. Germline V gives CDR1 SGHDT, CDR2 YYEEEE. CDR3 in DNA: TGTGCCAGCAGCTTGGCCGGGGACAGGGATATGAACACTGAAGCTTTCTTT. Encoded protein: CASSLAGDRDMNTEAFF.

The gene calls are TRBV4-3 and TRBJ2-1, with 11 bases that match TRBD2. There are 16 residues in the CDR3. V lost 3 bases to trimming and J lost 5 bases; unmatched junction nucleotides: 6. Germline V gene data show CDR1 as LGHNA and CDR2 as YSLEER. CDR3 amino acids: CASSHRLAGSDNEQFF. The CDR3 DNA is TGCGCCAGCAGCCACCGACTAGCGGGAAGCGACAATGAGCAGTTCTTC.

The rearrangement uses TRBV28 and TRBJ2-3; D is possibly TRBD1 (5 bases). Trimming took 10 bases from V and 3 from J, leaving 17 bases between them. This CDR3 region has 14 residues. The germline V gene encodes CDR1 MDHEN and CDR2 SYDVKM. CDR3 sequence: CAILGESGTDTQYF. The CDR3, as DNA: TGTGCCATCCTAGGGGAAAGTGGGACAGATACGCAGTATTTT. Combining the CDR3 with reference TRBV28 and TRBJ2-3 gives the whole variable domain DVKVTQSSRYLVKRTGEKVFLECVQDMDHENMFWYRQDPGLGLRLIYFSYDVKMKEKGDIPEGYSVSREKKERFSLILESASTNQTSMYLCAILGESGTDTQYFGPGTRLTVL.

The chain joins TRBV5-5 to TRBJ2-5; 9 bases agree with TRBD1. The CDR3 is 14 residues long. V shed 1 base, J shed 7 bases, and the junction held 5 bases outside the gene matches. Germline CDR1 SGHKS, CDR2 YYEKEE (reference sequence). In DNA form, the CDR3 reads TGTGCCAGCAGCTTGTTACAGGGGGCTGTGACCCAGTACTTC. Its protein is CASSLLQGAVTQYF.

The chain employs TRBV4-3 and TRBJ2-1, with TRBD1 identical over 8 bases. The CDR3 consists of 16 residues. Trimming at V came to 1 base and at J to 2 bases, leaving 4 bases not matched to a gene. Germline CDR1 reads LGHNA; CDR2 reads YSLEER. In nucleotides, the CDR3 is TGCGCCAGCAGCCAAGGAGACAGGGGTGCCTACAATGAGCAGTTCTTC. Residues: CASSQGDRGAYNEQFF.

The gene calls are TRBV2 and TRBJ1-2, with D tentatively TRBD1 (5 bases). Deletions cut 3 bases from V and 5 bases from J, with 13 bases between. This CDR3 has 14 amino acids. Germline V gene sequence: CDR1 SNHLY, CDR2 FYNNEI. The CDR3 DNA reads TGTGCCAGCAGTGATTTTGCAGGGTCGTATGGCTACACCTTC. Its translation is CASSDFAGSYGYTF.

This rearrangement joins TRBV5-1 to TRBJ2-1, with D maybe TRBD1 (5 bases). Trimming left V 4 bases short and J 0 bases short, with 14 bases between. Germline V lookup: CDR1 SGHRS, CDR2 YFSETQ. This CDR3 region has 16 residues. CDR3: CASSRQGTSSYNEQFF. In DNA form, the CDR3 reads TGCGCCAGCAGCCGCCAGGGCACAAGCTCCTACAATGAGCAGTTCTTC.

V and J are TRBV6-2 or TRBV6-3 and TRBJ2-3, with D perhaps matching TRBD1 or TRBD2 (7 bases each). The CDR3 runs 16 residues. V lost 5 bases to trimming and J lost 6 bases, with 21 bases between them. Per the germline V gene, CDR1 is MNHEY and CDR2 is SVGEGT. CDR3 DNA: TGTGCCAGCAGTCTCCCTAACGCAGGGGGGGAGGATACGCAGTATTTT. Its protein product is CASSLPNAGGEDTQYF.

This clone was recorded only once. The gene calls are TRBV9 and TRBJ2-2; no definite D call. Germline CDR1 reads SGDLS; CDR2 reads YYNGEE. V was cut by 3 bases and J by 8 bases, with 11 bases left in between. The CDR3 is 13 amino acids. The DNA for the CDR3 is TGTGCCAGCAGCGCCCGGTTGAGGGGGGAGCTGTTTTTT. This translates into CASSARLRGELFF.

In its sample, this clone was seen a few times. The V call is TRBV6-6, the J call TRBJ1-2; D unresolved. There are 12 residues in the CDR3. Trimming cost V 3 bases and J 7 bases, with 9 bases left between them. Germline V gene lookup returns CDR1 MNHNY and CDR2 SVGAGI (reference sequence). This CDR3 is CASSYQWGGYTF. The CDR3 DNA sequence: TGTGCCAGCAGTTATCAGTGGGGTGGCTACACCTTC.

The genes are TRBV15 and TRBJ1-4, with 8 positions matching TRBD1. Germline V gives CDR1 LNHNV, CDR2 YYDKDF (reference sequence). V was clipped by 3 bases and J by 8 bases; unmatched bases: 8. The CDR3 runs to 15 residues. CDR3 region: CATSSRQGADEKLFF. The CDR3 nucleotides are TGTGCCACCAGCAGCCGCCAGGGGGCAGACGAAAAACTGTTTTTT.

In DNA form, the CDR3 reads TGTGCCAGCAGCCCCCCCGGGGAGACCCAGTACTTC. It yields the protein CASSPPGETQYF. The chain joins TRBV7-2 to TRBJ2-5; no firm D call. Germline V gives CDR1 SGHTA, CDR2 FQGNSA. The CDR3 contains 12 residues. The V and J ends lost 5 bases and 5 bases respectively, with 9 bases between them.

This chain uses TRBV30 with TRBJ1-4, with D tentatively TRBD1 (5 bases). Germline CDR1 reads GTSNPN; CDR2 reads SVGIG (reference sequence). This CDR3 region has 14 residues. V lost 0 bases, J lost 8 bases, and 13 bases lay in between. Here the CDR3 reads CAWSVVGGQEKLFF. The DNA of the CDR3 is TGTGCCTGGAGTGTAGTTGGGGGTCAGGAAAAACTGTTTTTT.

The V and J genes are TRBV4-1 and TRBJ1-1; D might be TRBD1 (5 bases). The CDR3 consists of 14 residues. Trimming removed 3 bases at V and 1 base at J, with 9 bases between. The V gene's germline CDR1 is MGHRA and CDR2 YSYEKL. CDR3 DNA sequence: TGCGCCAGCAGCCAGGGGGGTAAGAACACTGAAGCTTTCTTT. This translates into CASSQGGKNTEAFF.

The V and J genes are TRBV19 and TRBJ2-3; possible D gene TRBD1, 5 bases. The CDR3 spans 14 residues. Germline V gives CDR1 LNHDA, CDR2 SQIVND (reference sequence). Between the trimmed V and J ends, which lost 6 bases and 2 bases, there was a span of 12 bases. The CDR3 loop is CASRYGAITDTQYF. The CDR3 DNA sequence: TGTGCCAGTAGATATGGGGCGATCACAGATACGCAGTATTTT. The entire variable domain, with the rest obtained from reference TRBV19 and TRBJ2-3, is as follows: DGGITQSPKYLFRKEGQNVTLSCEQNLNHDAMYWYRQDPGQGLRLIYYSQIVNDFQKGDIAEGYSVSREKKESFPLTVTSAQKNPTAFYLCASRYGAITDTQYFGPGTRLTVL.

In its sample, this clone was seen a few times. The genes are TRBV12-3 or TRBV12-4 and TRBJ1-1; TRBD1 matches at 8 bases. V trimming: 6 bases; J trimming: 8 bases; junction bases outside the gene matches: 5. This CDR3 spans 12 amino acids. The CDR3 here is CASRPDRVEAFF. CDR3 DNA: TGTGCCAGCAGGCCGGACAGGGTCGAAGCTTTCTTT.

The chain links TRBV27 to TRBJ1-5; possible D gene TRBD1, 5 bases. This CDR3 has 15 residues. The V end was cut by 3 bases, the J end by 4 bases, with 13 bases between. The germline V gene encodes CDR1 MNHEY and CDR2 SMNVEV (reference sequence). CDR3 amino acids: CASSLTGHHNQPQHF. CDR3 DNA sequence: TGTGCCAGCAGTTTGACTGGACACCATAATCAGCCCCAGCATTTT.

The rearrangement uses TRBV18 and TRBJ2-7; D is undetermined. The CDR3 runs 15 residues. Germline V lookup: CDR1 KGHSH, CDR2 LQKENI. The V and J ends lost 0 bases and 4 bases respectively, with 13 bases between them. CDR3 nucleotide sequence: TGTGCCAGCTCACCACCGGGCAGAGCCGATTACGAGCAGTACTTC. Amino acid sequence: CASSPPGRADYEQYF.

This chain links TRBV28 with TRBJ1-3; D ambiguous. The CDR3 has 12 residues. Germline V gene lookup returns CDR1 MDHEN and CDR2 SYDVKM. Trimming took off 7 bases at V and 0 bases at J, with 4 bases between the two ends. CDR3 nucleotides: TGTGCCAGCAAGGGCTCTGGAAACACCATATATTTT. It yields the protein CASKGSGNTIYF.

The DNA of the CDR3 is TGTGCCTGGAGTGTAGGCGGGAGCAGTGAGACCCAGTACTTC. Protein: CAWSVGGSSETQYF. The chain recombines TRBV30 with TRBJ2-5; 7 bases are a match to TRBD2. Germline V gene data show CDR1 as GTSNPN and CDR2 as SVGIG (reference sequence). The junction had 6 bases not matched to a gene; V was cut back by 0 bases and J by 5 bases. CDR3 length: 14 amino acids.

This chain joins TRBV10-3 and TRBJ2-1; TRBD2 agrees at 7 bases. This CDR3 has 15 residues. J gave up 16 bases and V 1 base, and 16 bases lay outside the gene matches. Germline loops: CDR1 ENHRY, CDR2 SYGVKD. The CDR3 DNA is TGTGCCATCAGTGAGTACGAACATGAGACTAGCCTCTATTTCTTC. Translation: CAISEYEHETSLYFF.

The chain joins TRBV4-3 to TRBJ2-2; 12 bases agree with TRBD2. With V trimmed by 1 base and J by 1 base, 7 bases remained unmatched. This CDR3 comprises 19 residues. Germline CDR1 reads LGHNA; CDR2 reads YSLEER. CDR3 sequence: CASSQATKLAGGNTGELFF. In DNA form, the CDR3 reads TGCGCCAGCAGCCAAGCCACAAAACTAGCGGGGGGGAACACCGGGGAGCTGTTTTTT.

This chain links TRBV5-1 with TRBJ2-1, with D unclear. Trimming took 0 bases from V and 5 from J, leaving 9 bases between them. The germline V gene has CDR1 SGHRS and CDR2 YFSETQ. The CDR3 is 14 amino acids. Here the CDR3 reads CASSLVGQNNEQFF. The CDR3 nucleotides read TGCGCCAGCAGCTTGGTAGGGCAGAACAATGAGCAGTTCTTC.

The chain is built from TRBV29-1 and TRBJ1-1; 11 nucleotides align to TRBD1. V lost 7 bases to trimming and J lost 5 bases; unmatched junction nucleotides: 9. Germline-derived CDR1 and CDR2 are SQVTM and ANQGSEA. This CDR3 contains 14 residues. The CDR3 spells CSASGTGGRTEAFF. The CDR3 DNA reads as TGCAGCGCCTCCGGGACAGGGGGTAGGACTGAAGCTTTCTTT.